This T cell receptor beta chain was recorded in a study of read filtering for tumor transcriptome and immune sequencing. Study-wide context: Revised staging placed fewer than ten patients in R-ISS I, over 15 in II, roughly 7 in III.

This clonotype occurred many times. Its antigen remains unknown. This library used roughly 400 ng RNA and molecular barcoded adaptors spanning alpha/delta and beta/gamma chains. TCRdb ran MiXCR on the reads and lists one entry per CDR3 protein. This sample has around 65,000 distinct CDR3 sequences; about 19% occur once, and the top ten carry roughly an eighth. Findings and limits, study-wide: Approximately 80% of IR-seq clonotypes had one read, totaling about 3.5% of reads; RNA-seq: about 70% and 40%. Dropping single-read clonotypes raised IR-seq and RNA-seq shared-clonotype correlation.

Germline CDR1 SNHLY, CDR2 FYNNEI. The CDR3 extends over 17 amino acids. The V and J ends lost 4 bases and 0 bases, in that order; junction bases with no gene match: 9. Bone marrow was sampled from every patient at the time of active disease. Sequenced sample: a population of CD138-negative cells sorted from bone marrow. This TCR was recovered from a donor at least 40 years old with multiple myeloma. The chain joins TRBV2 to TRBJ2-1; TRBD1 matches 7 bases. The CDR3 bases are TGTGCCAGCAGTGCCGACAGGGCCGTCAGCTCCTACAATGAGCAGTTCTTC. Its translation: CASSADRAVSSYNEQFF.